This T cell receptor beta chain was profiled in a study of blood T cell repertoires in COVID-19 (dated by TCRdb to between 2020 and 2021). With respect to the entire study: Samples from collaborators originated in the United States, Italy and Spain and spanned both the acute and convalescent phases of COVID-19. The prospective study material was composed of cDNA or gDNA derived from T cells, B-cell-depleted T cells, or PBMCs. Samples came from the ongoing ImmuneRACE study (first 160 participants) plus 1,254 subjects from 6 global collaborators. Subjects who had been exposed to COVID-19, were actively infected with it, or had recovered from it provided the deeply sampled blood TCRbeta repertoires that made up the dataset. A de-identified subject ID, COVID-19 status, age in years and sex were almost always included in the sample metadata. The repertoires were released in a freely available public database meant as a resource for research on the immune response to SARS-CoV-2. Where available, HLA class I and class II types were taken from metadata supplied by the sample provider and were not determined by assay-based typing.

The CDR3 measures 14 amino acids from cysteine to phenylalanine. This entry keeps only the CDR3 DNA: 42 bases, framed from base 1. V loses 6 bases, J loses 5 bases, and the germline ends lie 11 bases apart. In the germline V gene, CDR1 corresponds to ENHRY and CDR2 to SYGVKD. TCRbeta CDR3 regions were amplified from genomic DNA using the immunoSEQ Assay, a bias-controlled multiplex PCR. Regarding the original processing steps: Nucleated cell counts per sample were estimated from amplification of reference gene primers within the assay. To quantify the absolute abundance of each unique TCRbeta CDR3 rearrangement, sequence reads were collapsed and filtered. For each sample, productive Simpson clonality was calculated as the square root of Simpson's diversity index over productive rearrangements. TCRdb took over this immuneACCESS table, retaining in-frame rearrangements with V and J assigned. Such tables are incomplete; in checked studies, under half of the missing clones stem from an unresolved V gene, and the remainder is unexplained. V and J calls and clone size follow that table, whereas D and trimming were derived from the DNA. The sample profile shows roughly 290,000 clones; 70% to 90% of them were found once. The ten largest clones add up to approximately 2% of the sample.

Samples from volunteer blood donors who had recovered from COVID-19 were contributed by a second Seattle source. The collaborating institutions used their own protocols to collect whole blood in K2EDTA tubes. For TCRbeta analysis, collaborators shipped samples as frozen whole blood, isolated PBMCs, or DNA extracted from either of those sample types. Study-wide conclusions, independent of this receptor: Clinical and demographic metadata were provided uncurated, with the amount varying by source and participant.

Comments on this clone: The target of this receptor is not known. The record has no base qualities; no much larger clone is one base away.

Recombination linked TRBV10-3 to TRBJ1-6; the D segment cannot be called with confidence. Sequencing was carried out using peripheral blood. The clonotype was recovered from a woman in her twenties or thirties who had recovered from COVID-19. The nucleotide sequence reads as follows: TGTGCCATCAGCCCTTTGAGGGATAATTCACCCCTCCACTTT. It codes for CAISPLRDNSPLHF.